One sample yielded the 32 T cell receptor beta chains listed below, sequenced in a study of blood T cell repertoires in COVID-19. The table came from immunoSEQ multiplex PCR; TCRdb's copy has only in-frame clones and leaves some out. The sample carries 70,000 to 100,000 clones, approximately 71% recorded once. Sequencing input: peripheral blood. These receptors were collected from a woman aged 50 to 60 with acute or convalescent COVID-19.

This rearrangement joins TRBV2 to TRBJ1-1; 9 positions match TRBD1. The CDR3 is 12 residues long. The V and J ends lost 10 bases and 1 base, in that order; junction bases with no gene match: 1. In germline, CDR1 is SNHLY, CDR2 FYNNEI. CDR3 in amino acids: CATGQGNTEAFF. The DNA for the CDR3 is TGTGCCACGGGACAGGGGAACACTGAAGCTTTCTTT.

A note on this clone: The sample holds other DNA sequences that translate to the same CDR3. The rearrangement uses TRBV19 and TRBJ2-2, with D possibly matching TRBD1 (5 bases). Trimming removed 1 base at V and 1 base at J, with 7 bases between. Germline V gene sequence: CDR1 LNHDA, CDR2 SQIVND (reference sequence). The CDR3 covers 15 residues. The CDR3 nucleotides are TGTGCCAGTAGTATAGGCCAGGGGAACACCGGGGAGCTGTTTTTT. It translates to CASSIGQGNTGELFF.

The CDR3 DNA is TGTGCCAGTAGTGCACAGCCTAAATCAGGGGTTCAGCCCCAGCATTTT. Translating gives CASSAQPKSGVQPQHF. The chain recombines TRBV19 with TRBJ1-5; D might be TRBD1 (6 bases). CDR1 is LNHDA, CDR2 SQIVND, per germline (reference sequence). V was pared by 5 bases and J by 6 bases, with 20 bases between. The CDR3 contains 16 residues.

This sequence joins TRBV6-1 and TRBJ2-1; 10 bases map to TRBD1. V lost 3 bases and J lost 1; bases outside the gene matches: 6. This CDR3 is built from 17 residues. CDR1 is MNHNS, CDR2 SASEGT, per germline. CDR3 DNA sequence: TGTGCCAGCAGTGAGGGGACAGGGGTCCCTTCCTACAATGAGCAGTTCTTC. It encodes CASSEGTGVPSYNEQFF.

The chain has TRBV5-1 and TRBJ1-4; D might be TRBD1 (6 bases). The V end was cut by 4 bases, the J end by 3 bases, with 13 bases between. CDR1 is SGHRS and CDR2 is YFSETQ in the germline V gene. The CDR3 runs to 15 residues. The chain's CDR3 is CASSISGTPNEKLFF. In DNA form, the CDR3 reads TGCGCCAGCAGCATTTCCGGGACACCTAATGAAAAACTGTTTTTT.

The chain carries TRBV5-1 and TRBJ1-4, with 9 nucleotides matching TRBD1. Germline V lookup: CDR1 SGHRS, CDR2 YFSETQ. The CDR3 extends over 15 amino acids. V shed 4 bases and J 5 bases; nucleotides not matched to a gene: 6. CDR3 residues: CASSLGGTGNEKLFF. In DNA, the CDR3 is TGCGCCAGCAGCCTCGGGGGGACAGGGAATGAAAAACTGTTTTTT.

This sequence joins TRBV14 and TRBJ2-1, with 11 bases identical to TRBD2. Trimming cost V 1 base and J 15 bases; bases outside gene matches: 14. The CDR3 totals 16 residues. CDR1 SGHDN and CDR2 FVKESK come from the germline V gene. CDR3 sequence: CASSQALGIAGGHRFF. The DNA of the CDR3 is TGTGCCAGCAGCCAAGCATTGGGAATAGCGGGGGGGCATCGGTTCTTC.

The chain combines TRBV29-1 with TRBJ1-2; D is unresolved. Germline V gene data show CDR1 as SQVTM and CDR2 as ANQGSEA. Trimming took 4 bases from V and 7 from J, leaving 13 bases between them. The CDR3 consists of 12 residues. The CDR3 region has the DNA TGCAGCGTTGCTAGTAGTTCGAGTGGCTACACCTTC. It yields the protein CSVASSSSGYTF.

The chain combines TRBV5-1 with TRBJ2-5; 11 bases agree with TRBD2. The germline V gene has CDR1 SGHRS and CDR2 YFSETQ. CDR3 length equals 16 residues. The V segment lost 3 bases and the J segment 5 bases; nucleotides outside the gene matches: 9. As DNA, the CDR3 is TGCGCCAGCAGCTCCACTAGCGGGGGCCTTCGGGAGACCCAGTACTTC. Translating it yields CASSSTSGGLRETQYF.

The count of this clone is one. This sequence joins TRBV15 and TRBJ1-4, with D perhaps matching TRBD1 (6 bases). Trimming pared 1 base from V and 7 bases from J, leaving 13 bases between. The germline CDR1 and CDR2 sequences are LNHNV and YYDKDF (reference sequence). CDR3 length equals 15 residues. For the CDR3, the DNA is TGTGCCACCAGCAGAGCCCGGGACATGGCTGAAAAACTGTTTTTT. Protein product: CATSRARDMAEKLFF.

There are a few counts of this clone. The chain recombines TRBV27 with TRBJ1-2; D gene unclear. The length of the CDR3 is 13 residues. V lost 2 bases, J lost 3 bases, and 7 bases lay in between. Germline assignment: CDR1 MNHEY and CDR2 SMNVEV (reference sequence). CDR3 in DNA: TGTGCCAGCAGTTTAATCGGGGACTATGGCTACACCTTC. Translating it yields CASSLIGDYGYTF.

The gene calls are TRBV4-1 and TRBJ1-6; D unresolved. Germline-derived CDR1 and CDR2 are MGHRA and YSYEKL. The CDR3 spans 14 residues. V gave up 3 bases and J gave up 9 bases, with 12 bases separating them. CDR3 in amino acids: CASSQSGASSPLHF. The CDR3 DNA sequence: TGCGCCAGCAGCCAGTCGGGAGCCTCTTCACCCCTCCACTTT.

The genes are TRBV6-1 and TRBJ2-1; D ambiguous. The V end was cut by 2 bases, the J end by 7 bases, with 6 bases between. The CDR3 covers 12 residues. Germline V gene sequence: CDR1 MNHNS, CDR2 SASEGT. The CDR3 nucleotides are TGTGCCAGCAGTGAAACATGGAATGAGCAGTTCTTC. Translated: CASSETWNEQFF.

The DNA of the CDR3 is TGTGCCAGCAGCTCGGGACTTAACTATGGCTACACCTTC. This codes for CASSSGLNYGYTF. The genes are TRBV11-2 and TRBJ1-2, with D maybe TRBD1 (5 bases). The CDR3 runs 13 residues. The germline V gene encodes CDR1 SGHAT and CDR2 FQNNGV. V lost 4 bases, J lost 1 base, and 7 bases lay in between.

This chain uses TRBV3-1 (or the pseudogene TRBV3-2) with TRBJ2-7; 9 bases are shared with TRBD1. The trim removed 5 bases at V and 2 bases at J, leaving 7 bases unmatched. The CDR3 has 15 residues. CDR1 and CDR2 (germline): LGHDT, YNNKEL (reference sequence). This chain's CDR3 is CASSFSGTGTYEQYF. CDR3 nucleotides: TGTGCCAGCAGCTTTTCCGGGACAGGGACCTACGAGCAGTACTTC.

DNA of the CDR3: TGCGCCAGCAGCACTGGTGGAGGGAGCAATTCACCCCTCCACTTT. It encodes CASSTGGGSNSPLHF. The rearrangement joins TRBV5-1 to TRBJ1-6, with unresolved D. The germline gives CDR1 SGHRS, CDR2 YFSETQ. V shed 4 bases and J shed 7 bases, with 15 bases lying between them. The CDR3 covers 15 residues.

J is TRBJ1-4 and V is TRBV5-4; possible D gene TRBD1, 6 bases. This CDR3 comprises 17 residues. Per the germline V gene, CDR1 is SGHNT and CDR2 is YYREEE (reference sequence). Trimming shortened V by 0 bases and J by 2 bases, and 14 bases separated the two germline ends. The CDR3 nucleotides are TGTGCCAGCAGCTTGGGCAGGGGAAGTTATACTAATGAAAAACTGTTTTTT. Its translation is CASSLGRGSYTNEKLFF.

The chain is built from TRBV28 and TRBJ1-5; 8 nucleotides match TRBD1. V gave up 5 bases and J gave up 3 bases; unmatched junction bases: 6. The germline V gene has CDR1 MDHEN and CDR2 SYDVKM. This CDR3 contains 15 residues. The CDR3 sequence: CASSPDREPNQPQHF. In DNA form, the CDR3 reads TGTGCCAGCAGTCCGGACAGGGAACCCAATCAGCCCCAGCATTTT.

This chain joins TRBV9 and TRBJ1-1; D is perhaps TRBD1 (5 bases). The CDR3 runs to 14 residues. Germline V gene lookup returns CDR1 SGDLS and CDR2 YYNGEE. The V end was cut by 3 bases, the J end by 4 bases, with 13 bases between. CDR3 DNA: TGTGCCAGCAGCGGAGGCAGGGAAAGCACTGAAGCTTTCTTT. Protein: CASSGGRESTEAFF.

This clone has just a few counts. The DNA for the CDR3 is TGTGCCAGCATAAACGGGGCAGGCGGGGGGGCCTCTGGGGCCAACGTCCTGACTTTC. Translation: CASINGAGGGASGANVLTF. J is TRBJ2-6 and V is TRBV6-4, with 9 bases aligning to TRBD2. Germline V CDR1 and CDR2: MRHNA, SNTAGT. This CDR3 is built from 19 residues. Germline trimming cut 7 bases from V and 0 bases from J; bases unmatched to any gene: 13.

The sample holds a few counts of this clone. The chain has TRBV5-5 and TRBJ1-6; TRBD1 matches at 9 bases. This CDR3 has 15 residues. Germline V gene sequence: CDR1 SGHKS, CDR2 YYEKEE (reference sequence). V lost 2 bases to trimming and J lost 10 bases; unmatched junction nucleotides: 7. CDR3 protein: CASSFPGQGRSPLHF. CDR3 DNA sequence: TGTGCCAGCAGCTTCCCGGGACAGGGAAGATCACCCCTCCACTTT.

The rearrangement joins TRBV4-1 to TRBJ2-7, with D uncertain. The CDR3 has 11 residues. The germline gives CDR1 MGHRA, CDR2 YSYEKL. V lost 2 bases and J lost 6, with 5 bases in between. The CDR3 DNA reads TGCGCCAGCAGCCAATGGGCCGAGCAGTACTTC. Protein sequence: CASSQWAEQYF.

The chain is built from TRBV3-1 (or the pseudogene TRBV3-2) and TRBJ1-4, with D maybe TRBD1 (6 bases). Trimming stripped 2 bases from V and 4 bases from J, with 8 bases between. The CDR3 totals 14 residues. Germline assignment: CDR1 LGHDT and CDR2 YNNKEL (reference sequence). CDR3 residues: CASSQRGINEKLFF. Here the CDR3 DNA reads TGTGCCAGCAGCCAAAGGGGGATTAATGAAAAACTGTTTTTT.

This chain joins TRBV12-3 or TRBV12-4 and TRBJ1-4, with D uncertain. CDR3 size: 12 residues. Trimming shortened V by 3 bases and J by 7 bases, and 6 bases separated the two germline ends. CDR3 protein: CASSFFGEKLFF. CDR3 sequence (DNA): TGTGCCAGCAGTTTCTTCGGTGAAAAACTGTTTTTT.

V usage is TRBV7-2 and J usage is TRBJ1-6; 8 positions agree with TRBD1. The CDR3 loop spans 15 amino acids. The junction had 6 bases not matched to a gene; V was cut back by 6 bases and J by 5 bases. CDR1 is SGHTA and CDR2 is FQGNSA in the germline V gene. CDR3 nucleotide sequence: TGTGCCAGCAGGTCCCACAGGGGGAATAATTCACCCCTCCACTTT. Amino acids: CASRSHRGNNSPLHF.

This clone occurred a few times. The rearrangement joins TRBV7-2 to TRBJ1-4; 10 bases agree with TRBD1. The CDR3 sequence is 16 residues long. V lost 5 bases to trimming and J lost 7 bases; unmatched junction nucleotides: 10. CDR1 SGHTA and CDR2 FQGNSA come from the germline V gene. The CDR3 sequence: CASSPMRDRGFEKLFF. The CDR3 nucleotides are TGTGCCAGCAGCCCGATGCGGGACAGGGGCTTTGAAAAACTGTTTTTT.

The V and J genes are TRBV6-5 and TRBJ1-5, with 8 bases matching TRBD1. The ends lost 5 bases at V and 2 bases at J; junction bases unmatched: 5. Looked up from germline, CDR1 is MNHEY and CDR2 is SVGAGI. The CDR3 has 15 amino acids. The DNA for the CDR3 is TGTGCCAGCAGTCCGGACAGGGAGCGCAATCAGCCCCAGCATTTT. Amino acid sequence: CASSPDRERNQPQHF.

This clone was observed a handful of times. The chain joins TRBV27 to TRBJ1-4; weak D call: TRBD1 (6 bases). CDR3 size: 14 residues. Germline CDR1 MNHEY, CDR2 SMNVEV (reference sequence). The V end was cut by 2 bases, the J end by 3 bases, with 7 bases between. The CDR3: CASSLTGSNEKLFF. DNA of the CDR3: TGTGCCAGCAGTTTAACAGGGTCTAATGAAAAACTGTTTTTT.

The chain links TRBV5-1 to TRBJ2-7; D perhaps matches TRBD1 (6 bases). CDR1 and CDR2 from the germline V gene are SGHRS and YFSETQ. Trimming took off 0 bases at V and 0 bases at J, with 10 bases between the two ends. The CDR3 length is 15 residues. The CDR3 is CASSLVQGYSYEQYF. DNA for the CDR3: TGCGCCAGCAGCTTGGTTCAGGGGTACTCCTACGAGCAGTACTTC. Supplemented by reference TRBV5-1 and TRBJ2-7, the full variable domain reads KAGVTQTPRYLIKTRGQQVTLSCSPISGHRSVSWYQQTPGQGLQFLFEYFSETQRNKGNFPGRFSGRQFSNSRSEMNVSTLELGDSALYLCASSLVQGYSYEQYFGPGTRLTVT.

In its sample, this clone was seen once. The chain is built from TRBV19 and TRBJ1-5, with D possibly being TRBD1 (6 bases). The CDR3 length is 15 residues. Germline CDR1 reads LNHDA; CDR2 reads SQIVND (reference sequence). V was cut by 5 bases and J by 4 bases, with 15 bases left in between. The CDR3 region has the DNA TGTGCCAGTAGTGCAGGGGTCTTTATTAATCAGCCCCAGCATTTT. Translating gives CASSAGVFINQPQHF.

This chain joins TRBV2 and TRBJ1-2; D is undetermined. Per the germline V gene, CDR1 is SNHLY and CDR2 is FYNNEI. Deletions cut 7 bases from V and 4 bases from J, with 16 bases between. This CDR3 spans 14 amino acids. The CDR3: CASTLWEATYGYTF. The CDR3 DNA reads as TGTGCCAGCACCCTCTGGGAGGCTACCTATGGCTACACCTTC.

The V call is TRBV7-6, the J call TRBJ2-2; 8 bases agree with TRBD2. The CDR3 has 16 amino acids. V trimming: 5 bases; J trimming: 8 bases; junction bases outside the gene matches: 13. CDR1 SGHVS and CDR2 FNYEAQ come from the germline V gene. The CDR3 loop reads CASSRGSGESAGELFF. The CDR3 DNA sequence: TGTGCCAGCAGCCGGGGTAGCGGGGAGTCTGCGGGGGAGCTGTTTTTT.